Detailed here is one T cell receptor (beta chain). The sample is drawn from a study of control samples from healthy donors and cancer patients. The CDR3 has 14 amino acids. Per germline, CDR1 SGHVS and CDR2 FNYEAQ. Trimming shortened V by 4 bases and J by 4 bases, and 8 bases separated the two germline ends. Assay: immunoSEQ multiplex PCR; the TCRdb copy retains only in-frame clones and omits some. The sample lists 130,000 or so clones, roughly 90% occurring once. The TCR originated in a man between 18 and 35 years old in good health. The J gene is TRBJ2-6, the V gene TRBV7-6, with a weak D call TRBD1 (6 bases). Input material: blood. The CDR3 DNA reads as TGTGCCAGCAGCTCAGGGGCCGGGGCCAACGTCCTGACTTTC. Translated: CASSSGAGANVLTF.